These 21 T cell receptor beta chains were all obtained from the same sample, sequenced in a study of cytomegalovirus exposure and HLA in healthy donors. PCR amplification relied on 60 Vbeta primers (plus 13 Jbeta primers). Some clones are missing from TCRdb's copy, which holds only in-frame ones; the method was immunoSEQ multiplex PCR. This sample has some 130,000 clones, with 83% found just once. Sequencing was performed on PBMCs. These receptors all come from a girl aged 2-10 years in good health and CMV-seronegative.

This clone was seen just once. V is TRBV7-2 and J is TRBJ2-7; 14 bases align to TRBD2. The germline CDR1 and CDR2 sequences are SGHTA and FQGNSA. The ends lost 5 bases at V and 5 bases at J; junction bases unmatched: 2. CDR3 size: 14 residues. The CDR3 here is CASSGTSGRNEQYF. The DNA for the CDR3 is TGTGCCAGCAGCGGGACTAGCGGGAGAAACGAGCAGTACTTC. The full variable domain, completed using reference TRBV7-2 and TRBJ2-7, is GAGVSQSPSNKVTEKGKDVELRCDPISGHTALYWYRQSLGQGLEFLIYFQGNSAPDKSGLPSDRFSAERTGGSVSTLTIQRTQQEDSAVYLCASSGTSGRNEQYFGPGTRLTVT.

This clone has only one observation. CDR3 sequence reads: CASSLPGQGARNEQFF. CDR3 sequence (DNA): TGTGCCAGCAGCCTGCCGGGACAGGGGGCGCGGAATGAGCAGTTCTTC. This rearrangement joins TRBV7-8 to TRBJ2-1; 12 nucleotides agree with TRBD1. V lost 5 bases and J lost 7; bases outside the gene matches: 9. This CDR3 has 16 residues. From germline, CDR1 is SGHVS and CDR2 FQNEAQ.

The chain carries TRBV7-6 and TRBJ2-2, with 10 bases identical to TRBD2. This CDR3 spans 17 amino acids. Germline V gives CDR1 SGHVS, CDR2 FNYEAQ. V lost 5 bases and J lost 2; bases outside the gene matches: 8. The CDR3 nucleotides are TGTGCCAGCAGCCCACGCCCTAGCGGGGGAAACACCGGGGAGCTGTTTTTT. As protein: CASSPRPSGGNTGELFF.

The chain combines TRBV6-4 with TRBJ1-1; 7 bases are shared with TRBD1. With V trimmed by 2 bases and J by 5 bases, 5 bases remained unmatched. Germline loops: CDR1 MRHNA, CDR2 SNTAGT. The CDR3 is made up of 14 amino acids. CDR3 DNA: TGTGCCAGCAGTGACAGGGGGCGTAGGACTGAAGCTTTCTTT. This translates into CASSDRGRRTEAFF.

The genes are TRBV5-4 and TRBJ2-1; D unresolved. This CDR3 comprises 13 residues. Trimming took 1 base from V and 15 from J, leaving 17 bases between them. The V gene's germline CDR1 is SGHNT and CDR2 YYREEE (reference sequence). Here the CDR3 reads CASSLPQSFLGFF. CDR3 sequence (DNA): TGTGCCAGCAGCTTGCCACAGTCGTTCCTGGGGTTCTTC.

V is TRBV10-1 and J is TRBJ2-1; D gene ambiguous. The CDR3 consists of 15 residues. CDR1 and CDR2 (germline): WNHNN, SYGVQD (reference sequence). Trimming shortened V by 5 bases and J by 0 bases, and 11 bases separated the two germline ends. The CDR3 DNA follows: TGCGCCAGCAGTTCAACCTTCGGCTCCTACAATGAGCAGTTCTTC. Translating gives CASSSTFGSYNEQFF.

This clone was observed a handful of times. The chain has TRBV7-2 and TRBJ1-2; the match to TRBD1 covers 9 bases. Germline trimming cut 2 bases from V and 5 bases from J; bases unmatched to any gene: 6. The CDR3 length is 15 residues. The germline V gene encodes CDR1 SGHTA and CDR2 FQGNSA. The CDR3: CASSLSRDRAYGYTF. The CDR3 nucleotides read TGTGCCAGCAGCTTATCTAGGGACAGGGCGTATGGCTACACCTTC.

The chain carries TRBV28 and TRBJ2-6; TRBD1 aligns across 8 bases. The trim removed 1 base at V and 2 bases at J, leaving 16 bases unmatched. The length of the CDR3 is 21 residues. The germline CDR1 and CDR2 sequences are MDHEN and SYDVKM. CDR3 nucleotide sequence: TGTGCCAGCAGTTTATTTACATTTATGGGCAGGGGGCTTACTGGGGCCAACGTCCTGACTTTC. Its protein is CASSLFTFMGRGLTGANVLTF.

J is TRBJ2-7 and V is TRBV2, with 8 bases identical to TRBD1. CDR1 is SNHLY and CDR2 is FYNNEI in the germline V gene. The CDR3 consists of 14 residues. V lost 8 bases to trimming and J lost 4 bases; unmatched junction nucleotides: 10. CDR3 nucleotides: TGTGCCAGCTACAGAGGACAGGGTGGATACGAGCAGTACTTC. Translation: CASYRGQGGYEQYF.

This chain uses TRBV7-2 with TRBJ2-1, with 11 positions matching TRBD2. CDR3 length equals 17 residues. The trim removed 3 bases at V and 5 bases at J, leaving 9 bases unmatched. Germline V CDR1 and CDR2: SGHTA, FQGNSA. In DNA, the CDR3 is TGTGCCAGCAGCTTCCCCGGGGGACTAGCGGCTAACAATGAGCAGTTCTTC. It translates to CASSFPGGLAANNEQFF.

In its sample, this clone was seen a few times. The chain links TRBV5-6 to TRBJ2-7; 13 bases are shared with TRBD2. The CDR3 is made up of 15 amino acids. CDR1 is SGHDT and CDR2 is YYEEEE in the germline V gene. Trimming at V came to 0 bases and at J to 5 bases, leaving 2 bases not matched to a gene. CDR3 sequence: CASSLGTSGSHEQYF. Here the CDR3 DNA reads TGTGCCAGCAGCTTGGGGACTAGCGGGAGCCACGAGCAGTACTTC.

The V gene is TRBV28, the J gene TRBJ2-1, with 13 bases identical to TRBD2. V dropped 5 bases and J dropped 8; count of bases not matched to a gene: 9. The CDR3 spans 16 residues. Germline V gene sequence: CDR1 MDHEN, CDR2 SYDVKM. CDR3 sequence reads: CASSPTGTSGKYEQFF. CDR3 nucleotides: TGTGCCAGCAGTCCTACCGGGACTAGCGGGAAGTATGAGCAGTTCTTC.

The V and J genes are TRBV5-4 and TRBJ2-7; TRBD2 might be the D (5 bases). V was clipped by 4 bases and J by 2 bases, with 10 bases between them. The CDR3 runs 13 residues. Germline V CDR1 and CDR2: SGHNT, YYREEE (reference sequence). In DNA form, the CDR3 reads TGTGCCAGCAGCCCCGGGAACACCTACGAGCAGTACTTC. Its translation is CASSPGNTYEQYF.

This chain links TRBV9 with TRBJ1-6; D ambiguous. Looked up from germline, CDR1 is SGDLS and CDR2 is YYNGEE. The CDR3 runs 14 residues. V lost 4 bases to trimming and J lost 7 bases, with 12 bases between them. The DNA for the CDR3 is TGTGCCAGCAGCCGAGATTTCGGGAATTCACCCCTCCACTTT. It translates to CASSRDFGNSPLHF. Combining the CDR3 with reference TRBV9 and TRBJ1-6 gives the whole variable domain DSGVTQTPKHLITATGQRVTLRCSPRSGDLSVYWYQQSLDQGLQFLIQYYNGEERAKGNILERFSAQQFPDLHSELNLSSLELGDSALYFCASSRDFGNSPLHFGNGTRLTVT.

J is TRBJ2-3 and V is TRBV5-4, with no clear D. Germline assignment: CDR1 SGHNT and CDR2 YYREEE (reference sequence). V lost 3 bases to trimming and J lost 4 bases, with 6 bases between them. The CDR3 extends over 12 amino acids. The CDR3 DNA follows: TGTGCCAGCAGCTATTGGCCAGATACGCAGTATTTT. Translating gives CASSYWPDTQYF.

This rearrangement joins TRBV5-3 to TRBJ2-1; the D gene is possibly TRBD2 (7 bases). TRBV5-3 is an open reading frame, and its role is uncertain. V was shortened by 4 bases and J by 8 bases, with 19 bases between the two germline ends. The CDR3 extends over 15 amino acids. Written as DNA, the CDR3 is TGTGCCAGAAGCCAAGGGGGGAGGGTTGCCGATGAGCAGTTCTTC. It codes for CARSQGGRVADEQFF.

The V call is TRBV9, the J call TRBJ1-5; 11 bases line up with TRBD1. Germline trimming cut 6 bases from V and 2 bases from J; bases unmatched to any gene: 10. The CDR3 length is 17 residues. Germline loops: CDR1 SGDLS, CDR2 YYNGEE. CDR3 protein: CASIQDRGPWGNQPQHF. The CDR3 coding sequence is TGTGCCAGCATCCAGGACAGGGGGCCTTGGGGCAATCAGCCCCAGCATTTT.

The CDR3 loop is CASLKSQGAVNTEAFF. DNA for the CDR3: TGTGCCTCACTTAAGTCCCAGGGGGCGGTGAACACTGAAGCTTTCTTT. The chain links TRBV7-2 to TRBJ1-1; 8 bases fit TRBD1. The CDR3 runs to 16 residues. The V segment lost 11 bases and the J segment 0 bases; nucleotides outside the gene matches: 14. The germline V gene has CDR1 SGHTA and CDR2 FQGNSA.

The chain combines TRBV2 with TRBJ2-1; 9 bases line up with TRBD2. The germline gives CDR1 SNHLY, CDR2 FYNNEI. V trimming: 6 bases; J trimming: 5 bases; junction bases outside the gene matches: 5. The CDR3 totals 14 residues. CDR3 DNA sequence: TGTGCCAGCAGGCGCGGGGGGGCCGACAATGAGCAGTTCTTC. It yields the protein CASRRGGADNEQFF. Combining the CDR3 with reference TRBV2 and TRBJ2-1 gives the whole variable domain EPEVTQTPSHQVTQMGQEVILRCVPISNHLYFYWYRQILGQKVEFLVSFYNNEISEKSEIFDDQFSVERPDGSNFTLKIRSTKLEDSAMYFCASRRGGADNEQFFGPGTRLTVL.

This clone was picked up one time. The CDR3 sequence is CSVEDGTGVDEAFF. The CDR3 nucleotides are TGCAGCGTTGAAGATGGGACAGGGGTGGATGAAGCTTTCTTT. This rearrangement joins TRBV29-1 to TRBJ1-1; 10 positions match TRBD1. Trimming took 0 bases from V and 7 from J; bases not matched to a gene: 5. The CDR3 extends over 14 amino acids. The germline CDR1 and CDR2 sequences are SQVTM and ANQGSEA.

Written as DNA, the CDR3 is TGTGCCACCAGCGGCGGACTCTTCAACGGTGAAAAACTGTTTTTT. Its protein is CATSGGLFNGEKLFF. The rearrangement links TRBV15 to TRBJ1-4; unclear D gene. The CDR3 extends over 15 amino acids. CDR1 and CDR2 (germline): LNHNV, YYDKDF (reference sequence). V shed 5 bases and J shed 7 bases, with 17 bases lying between them.